This T cell receptor (beta chain) was captured by sequencing in a study of blood T cell repertoires in COVID-19. The overall study: The United States, Italy and Spain supplied acute and convalescent COVID-19 samples. T cells, B-cell-depleted T cells, or PBMCs supplied cDNA or gDNA.

Germline V lookup: CDR1 SGHTA, CDR2 FQGNSA. The V gene end was trimmed by 3 bases and the J gene end by 7 bases; junction bases not matched to a gene: 8. The CDR3 totals 16 residues. Original analysis: Researchers report that nucleated cell counts were estimated from reference gene primer amplification. Some clones are missing from TCRdb's copy, which holds only in-frame ones; the method was immunoSEQ multiplex PCR. D and trimming come from the DNA, and the V and J calls and clone size come from that table. The sample carries tens of thousands of clones, roughly 80% recorded once. The sample taken for sequencing was peripheral blood. The source of this sequence is a human donor in a cohort sampled during active COVID-19. The J gene is TRBJ1-6, the V gene TRBV7-2; 8 nucleotides agree with TRBD1. The CDR3 DNA is TGTGCCAGCAGCTTTCATCAGGGGGCAGGGAATTCACCCCTCCACTTT. Translation: CASSFHQGAGNSPLHF.